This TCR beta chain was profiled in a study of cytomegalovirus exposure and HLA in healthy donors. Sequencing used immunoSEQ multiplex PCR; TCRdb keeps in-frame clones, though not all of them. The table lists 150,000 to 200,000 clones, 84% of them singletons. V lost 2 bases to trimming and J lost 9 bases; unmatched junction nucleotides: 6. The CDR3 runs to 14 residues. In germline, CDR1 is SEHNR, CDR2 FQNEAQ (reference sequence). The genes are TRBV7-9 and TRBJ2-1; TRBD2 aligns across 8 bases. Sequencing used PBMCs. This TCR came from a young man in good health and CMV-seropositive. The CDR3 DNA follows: TGTGCCAGCAGCTTATGGTCTAGCGGGTTTGAGCAGTTCTTC. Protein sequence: CASSLWSSGFEQFF. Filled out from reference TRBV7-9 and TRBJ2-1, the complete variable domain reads DTGVSQNPRHKITKRGQNVTFRCDPISEHNRLYWYRQTLGQGPEFLTYFQNEAQLEKSRLLSDRFSAERPKGSFSTLEIQRTEQGDSAMYLCASSLWSSGFEQFFGPGTRLTVL.